This T cell receptor (beta chain) derives from a study of response to subunit inactivated influenza vaccine. Findings and caveats of the study: The authors offered the suggestion that each seasonal influenza vaccination recruits few new T cells.

There are many counts of this clonotype. As yet, its antigen is unknown. TCRdb recomputed calls from the RT-PCR reads with MiXCR, one row per CDR3 protein. The repertoire includes about 310,000 distinct CDR3 sequences, around a fifth of them detected once, and about 9.4% sits in the top ten. The germline V and J ends were trimmed by 0 bases and 1 base, with 8 bases remaining between them. CDR3 length equals 15 residues. Germline CDR1 is SGHNT and CDR2 is YENEEA. This chain links TRBV11-3 with TRBJ2-3; tentative D call: TRBD1 (5 bases). This sequence was found in a man aged 50-75 years who received an inactivated influenza vaccine. Source: PBMCs from blood, taken around 22 months after vaccination. Here the CDR3 reads CASSLDQGRTDTQYF. The CDR3 DNA is TGTGCCAGCAGCTTAGATCAGGGCCGCACAGATACGCAGTATTTT.